The 3 T cell receptor beta chains given below trace back to one sample, sequenced in a study of shared clonotypes between healthy human individuals. Clones were read by immunoSEQ multiplex PCR, and TCRdb kept only the in-frame ones, dropping some. The table lists hundreds of thousands of clones, roughly 95% of them singletons. The naive CD8 subset, CD45RO-negative cells positively selected for CCR7, excluded terminally differentiated effector memory CD45RA+ cells. The sequenced material came from naive CD8+ T cells sorted from blood. The receptors stem from a young woman in good health.

The genes are TRBV15 and TRBJ1-4; TRBD1 matches at 7 bases. The CDR3 totals 14 residues. Germline loops: CDR1 LNHNV, CDR2 YYDKDF (reference sequence). V trimming: 5 bases; J trimming: 7 bases; junction bases outside the gene matches: 7. The CDR3 here is CATSGRQGSEKLFF. DNA for the CDR3: TGTGCCACCAGCGGAAGACAGGGTAGTGAAAAACTGTTTTTT.

The chain couples TRBV4-1 to TRBJ2-7; D is possibly TRBD2 (5 bases). The CDR3 totals 13 residues. Germline assignment: CDR1 MGHRA and CDR2 YSYEKL. Trimming removed 1 base from V and 7 bases from J, with 11 bases in between. The DNA of the CDR3 is TGCGCCAGCAGCCAAGGAAGGACGGGGGAGCAGTACTTC. It translates to CASSQGRTGEQYF.

The genes are TRBV5-6 and TRBJ1-2; D ambiguous. CDR1 and CDR2 from the germline V gene are SGHDT and YYEEEE. This CDR3 contains 14 residues. V dropped 4 bases and J dropped 8 bases, with 18 bases sitting between them. CDR3: CASSGRTDEYGYTF. For the CDR3, the DNA is TGTGCCAGCAGCGGTAGGACGGACGAATACGGCTACACCTTC.